Below, 11 T cell receptor beta chains from the same sample are listed, as sequenced in a study of cytomegalovirus exposure and HLA in healthy donors. Researchers ran the PCR with 60 Vbeta and 13 Jbeta primers. Repertoires were generated with immunoSEQ multiplex PCR, while TCRdb's copy carries only in-frame clones and drops some. The table includes some 110,000 clones, 73% detected once. Source material: PBMCs. These receptors were taken from a woman in her 30s in good health and CMV-seronegative.

This clone was counted only a few times. This rearrangement joins TRBV4-2 to TRBJ2-7, with 12 bases matching TRBD2. V was clipped by 0 bases and J by 6 bases; unmatched bases: 6. The CDR3 totals 16 residues. In germline, CDR1 is LGHNA, CDR2 YNFKEQ. CDR3 amino acids: CASSQEERLAGVEQYF. The CDR3 coding sequence is TGTGCCAGCAGCCAAGAGGAGCGACTAGCGGGAGTCGAGCAGTACTTC.

As DNA, the CDR3 is TGTGCCTGGAGTATCTCGCAGGTCGGAAACACCATATATTTT. It codes for CAWSISQVGNTIYF. The V and J genes are TRBV30 and TRBJ1-3, with no clear D. The CDR3 has 14 residues. Germline V CDR1 and CDR2: GTSNPN, SVGIG (reference sequence). V lost 2 bases and J lost 4, with 12 bases in between.

The J gene is TRBJ2-1, the V gene TRBV7-9; D unresolved. Per the germline V gene, CDR1 is SEHNR and CDR2 is FQNEAQ (reference sequence). There are 15 residues in the CDR3. V lost 4 bases, J lost 5 bases, and 15 bases lay in between. This chain's CDR3 is CASSSSLELHNEQFF. As DNA, the CDR3 is TGTGCCAGCAGCTCCTCTCTTGAACTGCACAATGAGCAGTTCTTC. Full variable domain (outside the CDR3, taken from reference TRBV7-9 and TRBJ2-1): DTGVSQNPRHKITKRGQNVTFRCDPISEHNRLYWYRQTLGQGPEFLTYFQNEAQLEKSRLLSDRFSAERPKGSFSTLEIQRTEQGDSAMYLCASSSSLELHNEQFFGPGTRLTVL.

The table lists this clone with a few counts. CDR3 region: CASSGRTSGPYEQYF. The DNA for the CDR3 is TGTGCCAGCAGTGGGAGGACTAGCGGACCCTACGAGCAGTACTTC. The chain employs TRBV6-5 and TRBJ2-5; 10 nucleotides align to TRBD2. The J call may be in error: the DNA end matches TRBJ2-7 better. Germline V lookup: CDR1 MNHEY, CDR2 SVGAGI. CDR3 length: 15 amino acids.

This clone was seen a single time. V is TRBV5-1 and J is TRBJ2-3; perhaps TRBD2 as D (5 bases). This CDR3 has 15 residues. Trimming shortened V by 0 bases and J by 4 bases, and 12 bases separated the two germline ends. Germline assignment: CDR1 SGHRS and CDR2 YFSETQ. CDR3 nucleotides: TGCGCCAGCAGCTTGGCTGGGAGCGAGGCAGATACGCAGTATTTT. Its translation: CASSLAGSEADTQYF.

The chain is built from TRBV7-9 and TRBJ1-1, with TRBD1 matching 8 bases. Germline V gene sequence: CDR1 SEHNR, CDR2 FQNEAQ (reference sequence). J lost 4 bases, V lost 6 bases, and 4 bases had no gene match. The CDR3 sequence is 13 residues long. The CDR3 protein is CASRTGDITEAFF. DNA for the CDR3: TGTGCCAGCAGGACAGGGGATATCACTGAAGCTTTCTTT.

The chain recombines TRBV6-1 with TRBJ2-6; D gene uncertain. The CDR3 has 14 residues. Germline lookup yields CDR1 MNHNS and CDR2 SASEGT. Trimming took 8 bases from V and 0 from J, leaving 8 bases between them. CDR3 sequence reads: CASQSFSGANVLTF. The CDR3 bases are TGTGCCAGCCAGTCGTTCTCTGGGGCCAACGTCCTGACTTTC.

The genes are TRBV11-3 and TRBJ2-5, with D maybe TRBD1 (6 bases). The CDR3 is made up of 19 amino acids. The germline V gene encodes CDR1 SGHNT and CDR2 YENEEA. V was shortened by 0 bases and J by 7 bases, with 27 bases between the two germline ends. Written as DNA, the CDR3 is TGTGCCAGCAGCTTAGATCCAGGGGTGAGGGATCTCAAGAGTCGGACCCAGTACTTC. Protein: CASSLDPGVRDLKSRTQYF.

This chain joins TRBV10-2 and TRBJ2-7, with 10 bases identical to TRBD2. Germline loops: CDR1 WSHSY, CDR2 SAAADI. V lost 0 bases, J lost 7 bases, and 9 bases stayed unmatched. The CDR3 extends over 16 amino acids. The CDR3 DNA reads as TGCGCCAGCAGTGAGTCAAGTAGCGGGGGGCCCGGGGAGCAGTACTTC. Its protein is CASSESSSGGPGEQYF.

This chain links TRBV30 with TRBJ1-2, with TRBD1 as a possible D gene (5 bases). V shed 5 bases and J shed 3 bases, with 13 bases lying between them. The CDR3 is 13 residues long. Germline V gene lookup returns CDR1 GTSNPN and CDR2 SVGIG (reference sequence). Written as DNA, the CDR3 is TGTGCCTGGCTGCCGGGACTTCACTATGGCTACACCTTC. Residues: CAWLPGLHYGYTF.

In this sample, this clone turned up a few times. The chain carries TRBV6-5 and TRBJ1-3; D unclear. Germline V gene sequence: CDR1 MNHEY, CDR2 SVGAGI. With 6 bases removed from V and 4 bases from J, the gap between germline ends came to 10 bases. This CDR3 region has 13 residues. The CDR3 DNA reads TGTGCCAGCAGCCCCTCGGGGGGAAACACCATATATTTT. Translated: CASSPSGGNTIYF.